The 21 T cell receptor beta chains given below trace back to one sample, sequenced in a study of blood T cell repertoires in COVID-19. The protocol was immunoSEQ multiplex PCR, while the TCRdb copy is restricted to in-frame clones and leaves out a portion. Among approximately 190,000 clones listed, more than 85% were seen once. Sample: peripheral blood. These receptors were collected from a man in his 70s with active or convalescent COVID-19.

The chain joins TRBV29-1 to TRBJ1-2, with D perhaps TRBD1 (5 bases). Germline V gene data show CDR1 as SQVTM and CDR2 as ANQGSEA. The germline V and J ends were trimmed by 7 bases and 4 bases, with 13 bases remaining between them. The CDR3 runs 12 residues. This CDR3 reads CSADAGGYGYTF. Written as DNA, the CDR3 is TGCAGCGCCGACGCGGGGGGCTATGGCTACACCTTC.

The chain employs TRBV12-3 or TRBV12-4 and TRBJ2-7, with 7 bases matching TRBD1. CDR3 size: 13 residues. V shed 5 bases and J 3 bases; nucleotides not matched to a gene: 4. CDR3 sequence: CASSKGQNYEQYF. The CDR3 region has the DNA TGTGCCAGCAGTAAGGGACAGAACTACGAGCAGTACTTC.

The table lists this clone with a count of one. The CDR3 DNA reads as TGTGCCAGCAGGTTAAACTATAATTCACCCCTCCACTTT. Its protein is CASRLNYNSPLHF. V is TRBV2 and J is TRBJ1-6, with unresolved D. Trimming took off 6 bases at V and 3 bases at J, with 6 bases between the two ends. This CDR3 contains 13 residues. The germline V gene encodes CDR1 SNHLY and CDR2 FYNNEI. Together with reference TRBV2 and TRBJ1-6, the CDR3 gives the full variable domain: EPEVTQTPSHQVTQMGQEVILRCVPISNHLYFYWYRQILGQKVEFLVSFYNNEISEKSEIFDDQFSVERPDGSNFTLKIRSTKLEDSAMYFCASRLNYNSPLHFGNGTRLTVT.

This rearrangement joins TRBV7-2 to TRBJ2-3; D perhaps matches TRBD1 (6 bases). The CDR3 length is 14 residues. V lost 2 bases and J 5 bases, leaving 11 bases between the germline ends. CDR1 and CDR2 from the germline V gene are SGHTA and FQGNSA. CDR3 in amino acids: CASSLIKGEDTQYF. The CDR3 DNA sequence: TGTGCCAGCAGCTTAATTAAGGGGGAAGATACGCAGTATTTT. Based on the CDR3 plus reference TRBV7-2 and TRBJ2-3, the full variable domain is GAGVSQSPSNKVTEKGKDVELRCDPISGHTALYWYRQSLGQGLEFLIYFQGNSAPDKSGLPSDRFSAERTGGSVSTLTIQRTQQEDSAVYLCASSLIKGEDTQYFGPGTRLTVL.

The chain uses TRBV28 and TRBJ2-7, with 8 bases lining up with TRBD1. J gave up 9 bases and V 2 bases, and 15 bases lay outside the gene matches. Germline loops: CDR1 MDHEN, CDR2 SYDVKM. The CDR3 sequence is 16 residues long. This CDR3 reads CASSLRDRGTVRRQYF. The DNA for the CDR3 is TGTGCCAGCAGTTTACGCGACAGGGGCACCGTTCGCAGGCAGTACTTC.

The chain has TRBV12-3 or TRBV12-4 and TRBJ2-7, with D possibly matching TRBD2 (5 bases). The CDR3 runs 13 residues. Trimming shortened V by 4 bases and J by 0 bases, and 7 bases separated the two germline ends. CDR3 protein: CASSSGVSYEQYF. CDR3 nucleotides: TGTGCCAGCAGTTCCGGGGTCTCCTACGAGCAGTACTTC.

This chain joins TRBV29-1 and TRBJ2-5, with D possibly being TRBD2 (6 bases). V lost 3 bases, J lost 4 bases, and 9 bases lay in between. CDR3 length: 12 amino acids. CDR1 SQVTM and CDR2 ANQGSEA come from the germline V gene. The chain's CDR3 is CSVDGGRETQYF. CDR3 sequence (DNA): TGCAGCGTTGATGGAGGGAGAGAGACCCAGTACTTC.

V usage is TRBV19 and J usage is TRBJ1-1; TRBD1 matches at 11 bases. Trimming removed 10 bases from V and 4 bases from J; junction bases left unmatched: 5. CDR1 and CDR2 from the germline V gene are LNHDA and SQIVND (reference sequence). The CDR3 consists of 13 residues. CDR3 sequence reads: CATRDRGFTEAFF. The CDR3 region has the DNA TGTGCCACCCGGGACAGGGGGTTCACTGAAGCTTTCTTT.

This rearrangement joins TRBV6-5 to TRBJ1-2; D unresolved. With 7 bases removed from V and 2 bases from J, the gap between germline ends came to 14 bases. Germline CDR1 reads MNHEY; CDR2 reads SVGAGI. The length of the CDR3 is 14 residues. The chain's CDR3 is CASTDGWRNYGYTF. In DNA, the CDR3 is TGTGCCAGCACCGACGGGTGGCGGAACTATGGCTACACCTTC.

The chain carries TRBV5-8 and TRBJ1-2, with D maybe TRBD1 (5 bases). Trimming removed 4 bases at V and 8 bases at J, with 24 bases between. The CDR3 length is 16 residues. CDR1 SGHTS and CDR2 YDEGEE come from the germline V gene. Here the CDR3 DNA reads TGTGCCAGCAGCCAAATAACCCAGGACATCTTTTGGGGCTACACCTTC. Translation gives CASSQITQDIFWGYTF.

This clone has only a few counts. The V gene is TRBV18, the J gene TRBJ2-7; D unresolved. Trimming took off 0 bases at V and 3 bases at J, with 6 bases between the two ends. The germline V gene has CDR1 KGHSH and CDR2 LQKENI. The CDR3 covers 13 residues. The CDR3 is CASSPPGSYEQYF. The CDR3 nucleotides are TGTGCCAGCTCACCACCGGGCAGCTACGAGCAGTACTTC.

V gene TRBV19 combines with J gene TRBJ1-5; 12 bases are shared with TRBD1. This CDR3 is built from 16 residues. Unmatched junction bases numbered 7, after V lost 6 bases and J lost 4 bases. CDR1 is LNHDA, CDR2 SQIVND, per germline (reference sequence). CDR3 loop: CASSPGTGGRNQPQHF. The CDR3 DNA is TGTGCCAGTAGCCCGGGGACAGGGGGCCGAAATCAGCCCCAGCATTTT.

The chain uses TRBV5-4 and TRBJ1-1; D gene ambiguous. In germline, CDR1 is SGHNT, CDR2 YYREEE (reference sequence). V lost 4 bases and J lost 0, with 4 bases in between. This CDR3 is 12 amino acids long. CDR3 DNA: TGTGCCAGCAGCCTTATGAACACTGAAGCTTTCTTT. It encodes CASSLMNTEAFF.

The sample holds one count of this clone. The genes are TRBV10-1 and TRBJ2-7, with TRBD2 as a possible D gene (5 bases). Germline V CDR1 and CDR2: WNHNN, SYGVQD (reference sequence). V was pared by 2 bases and J by 3 bases, with 11 bases between. The CDR3 has 14 amino acids. For the CDR3, the DNA is TGCGCCAGCAGTGAGGCCGGGAAAAACTACGAGCAGTACTTC. Its protein product is CASSEAGKNYEQYF.

The genes are TRBV28 and TRBJ1-5; D gene unclear. The V end lost 2 bases, the J end lost 5 bases, and 10 bases lay between the germline ends. The CDR3 has 14 residues. In germline, CDR1 is MDHEN, CDR2 SYDVKM. CDR3 in amino acids: CASSLTEDYQPQHF. CDR3 coding DNA: TGTGCCAGCAGTTTAACCGAGGACTATCAGCCCCAGCATTTT. Based on the CDR3 plus reference TRBV28 and TRBJ1-5, the full variable domain is DVKVTQSSRYLVKRTGEKVFLECVQDMDHENMFWYRQDPGLGLRLIYFSYDVKMKEKGDIPEGYSVSREKKERFSLILESASTNQTSMYLCASSLTEDYQPQHFGDGTRLSIL.

This clone was seen once. The rearrangement joins TRBV5-1 to TRBJ2-1, with 8 bases aligning to TRBD2. V was pared by 0 bases and J by 5 bases, with 10 bases of the junction left unmatched. This CDR3 has 17 residues. Germline CDR1 reads SGHRS; CDR2 reads YFSETQ. The CDR3 DNA reads as TGCGCCAGCAGCTTGGCTGGTCGTCGGGGGGGAGACAATGAGCAGTTCTTC. Its protein is CASSLAGRRGGDNEQFF.

V usage is TRBV7-2 and J usage is TRBJ2-7, with D maybe TRBD1 (8 bases). CDR3 length: 15 residues. Germline loops: CDR1 SGHTA, CDR2 FQGNSA. Trimming stripped 5 bases from V and 6 bases from J, with 20 bases between. The CDR3 sequence: CASSPTSGTGSEQYF. In DNA, the CDR3 is TGTGCCAGCAGCCCCACCAGCGGGACAGGCTCCGAGCAGTACTTC.

The chain uses TRBV3-1 (or the pseudogene TRBV3-2) and TRBJ2-3; the match to TRBD2 covers 7 bases. CDR1 and CDR2 (germline): LGHDT, YNNKEL (reference sequence). The CDR3 has 16 amino acids. The J segment lost 2 bases and the V segment lost 3 bases, leaving 8 bases of the junction unmatched. CDR3 amino acids: CASSHPSGGYTDTQYF. The CDR3 nucleotides read TGTGCCAGCAGCCACCCTAGCGGAGGGTACACAGATACGCAGTATTTT.

This chain uses TRBV5-6 with TRBJ2-7; D not resolved. The germline V and J ends were trimmed by 0 bases and 8 bases, with 9 bases remaining between them. CDR3 length: 12 amino acids. Per germline, CDR1 SGHDT and CDR2 YYEEEE. This CDR3 is CASSLAVAQQYF. For the CDR3, the DNA is TGTGCCAGCAGCTTGGCCGTAGCCCAGCAGTACTTC.

This sequence joins TRBV7-6 and TRBJ2-5; 12 nucleotides agree with TRBD2. The CDR3 sequence is 17 residues long. The germline gives CDR1 SGHVS, CDR2 FNYEAQ. V lost 5 bases, J lost 2 bases, and 9 bases stayed unmatched. The CDR3, as DNA: TGTGCCAGCAGCCCCCGAGGGACTAGCGGGCTACAAGAGACCCAGTACTTC. Translation gives CASSPRGTSGLQETQYF.

The chain recombines TRBV5-8 with TRBJ2-7, with no clear D. This CDR3 contains 11 residues. V lost 2 bases, J lost 6 bases, and 6 bases lay in between. Germline V gene sequence: CDR1 SGHTS, CDR2 YDEGEE. The DNA of the CDR3 is TGTGCCAGCAGCTTCCCCCGCGAGCAGTACTTC. Translating it yields CASSFPREQYF.